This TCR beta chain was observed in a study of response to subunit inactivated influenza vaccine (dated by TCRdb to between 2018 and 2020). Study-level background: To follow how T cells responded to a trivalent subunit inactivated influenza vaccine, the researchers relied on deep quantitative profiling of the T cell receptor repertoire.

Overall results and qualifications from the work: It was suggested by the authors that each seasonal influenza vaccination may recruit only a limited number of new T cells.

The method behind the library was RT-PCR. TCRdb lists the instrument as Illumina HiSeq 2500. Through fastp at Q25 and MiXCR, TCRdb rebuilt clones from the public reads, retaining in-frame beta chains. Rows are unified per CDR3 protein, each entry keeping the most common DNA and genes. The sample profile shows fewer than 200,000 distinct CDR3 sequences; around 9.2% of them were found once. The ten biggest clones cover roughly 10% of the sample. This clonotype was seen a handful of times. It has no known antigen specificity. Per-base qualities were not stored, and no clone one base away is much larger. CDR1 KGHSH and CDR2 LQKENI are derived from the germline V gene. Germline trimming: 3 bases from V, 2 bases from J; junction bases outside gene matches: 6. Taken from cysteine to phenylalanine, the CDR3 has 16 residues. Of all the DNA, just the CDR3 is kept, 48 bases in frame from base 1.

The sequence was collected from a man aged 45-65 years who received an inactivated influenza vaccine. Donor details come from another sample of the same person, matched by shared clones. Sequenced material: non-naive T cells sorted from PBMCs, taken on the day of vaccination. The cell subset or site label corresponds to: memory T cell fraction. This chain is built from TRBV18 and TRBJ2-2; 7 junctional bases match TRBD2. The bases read TGTGCCAGCTCACCGATTGGGACTACAAACACCGGGGAGCTGTTTTTT. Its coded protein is CASSPIGTTNTGELFF.